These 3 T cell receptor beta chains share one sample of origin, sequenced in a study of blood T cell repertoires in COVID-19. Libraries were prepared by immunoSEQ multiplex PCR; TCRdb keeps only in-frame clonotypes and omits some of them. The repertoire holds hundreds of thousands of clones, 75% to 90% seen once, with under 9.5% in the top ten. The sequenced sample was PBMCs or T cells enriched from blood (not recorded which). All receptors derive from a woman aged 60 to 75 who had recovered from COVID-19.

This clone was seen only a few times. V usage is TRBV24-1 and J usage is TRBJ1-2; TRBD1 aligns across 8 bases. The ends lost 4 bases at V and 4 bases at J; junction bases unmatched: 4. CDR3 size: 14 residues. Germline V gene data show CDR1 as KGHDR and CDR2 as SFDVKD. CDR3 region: CATSDPGQVYGYTF. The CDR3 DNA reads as TGTGCCACCAGTGACCCGGGACAGGTCTATGGCTACACCTTC.

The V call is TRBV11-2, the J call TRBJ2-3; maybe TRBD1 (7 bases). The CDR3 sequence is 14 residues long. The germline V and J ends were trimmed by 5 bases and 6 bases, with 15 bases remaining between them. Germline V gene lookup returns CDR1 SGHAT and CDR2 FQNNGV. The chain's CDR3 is CASSPRLGGDTQYF. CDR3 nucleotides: TGTGCCAGCAGCCCCAGACTAGGGGGCGATACGCAGTATTTT.

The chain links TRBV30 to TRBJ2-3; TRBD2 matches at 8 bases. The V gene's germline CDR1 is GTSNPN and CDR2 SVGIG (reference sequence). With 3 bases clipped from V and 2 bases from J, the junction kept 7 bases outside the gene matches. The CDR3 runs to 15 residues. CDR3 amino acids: CAWSGSGGFTDTQYF. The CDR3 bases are TGTGCCTGGAGCGGAAGCGGGGGATTCACAGATACGCAGTATTTT.